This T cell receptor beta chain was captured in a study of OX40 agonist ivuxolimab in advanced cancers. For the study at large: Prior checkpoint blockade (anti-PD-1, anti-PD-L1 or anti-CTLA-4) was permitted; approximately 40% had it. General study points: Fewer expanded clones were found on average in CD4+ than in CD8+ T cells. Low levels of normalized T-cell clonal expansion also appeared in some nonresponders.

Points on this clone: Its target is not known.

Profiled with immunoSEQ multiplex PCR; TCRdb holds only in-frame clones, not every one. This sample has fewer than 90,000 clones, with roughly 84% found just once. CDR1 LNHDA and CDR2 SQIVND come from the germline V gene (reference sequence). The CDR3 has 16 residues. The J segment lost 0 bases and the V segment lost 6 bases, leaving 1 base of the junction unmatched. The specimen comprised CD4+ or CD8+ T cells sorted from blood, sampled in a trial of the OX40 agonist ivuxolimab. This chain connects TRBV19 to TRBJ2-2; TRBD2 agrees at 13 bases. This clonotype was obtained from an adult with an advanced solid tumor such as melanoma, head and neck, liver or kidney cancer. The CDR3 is CASRGLAGTNTGELFF. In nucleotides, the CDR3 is TGTGCCAGTAGGGGACTAGCGGGGACGAACACCGGGGAGCTGTTTTTT. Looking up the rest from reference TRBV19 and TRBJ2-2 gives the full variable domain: DGGITQSPKYLFRKEGQNVTLSCEQNLNHDAMYWYRQDPGQGLRLIYYSQIVNDFQKGDIAEGYSVSREKKESFPLTVTSAQKNPTAFYLCASRGLAGTNTGELFFGEGSRLTVL.